A single TCR beta chain is shown here with its context. Its antigen is as yet unknown. This sample stems from a study of T-cell reconstitution after alpha-beta-depleted transplantation in children. Study-wide findings and caveats: Recipient T cells and thymic progenitors that survived were the source of the high TCRbeta diversity seen at day 60 in some patients. Hyperexpanded clones declined; after one year, newly produced T cells mostly supplied diversity. Expanded graft clones, several hundred of them, were reportedly the source of alpha-beta T cells about two months after transplant.

Unique molecular identifiers were used in preparing the TCRbeta library. TCRdb re-called the PCR reads through MiXCR, storing one row per CDR3 protein. The sample comprises 350,000 to 500,000 distinct CDR3 sequences, about 45% of which are singletons, and about 30% rests with the top ten. The CDR3 length is 14 residues. CDR1 is MNHNS and CDR2 is SASEGT in the germline V gene. V was pared by 6 bases and J by 6 bases, with 9 bases of the junction left unmatched. The sequence was obtained from a girl aged 2 to 10 with aplastic anemia, due to receive a stem cell transplant. V is TRBV6-1 and J is TRBJ2-3; TRBD1 aligns across 7 bases. The sequences come from PBMCs, collected before TCRalphabeta/CD19-depleted stem cell transplant. CDR3 sequence (DNA): TGTGCCAGCAGAACGGGACAGCCTGGGGATACGCAGTATTTT. It specifies CASRTGQPGDTQYF.